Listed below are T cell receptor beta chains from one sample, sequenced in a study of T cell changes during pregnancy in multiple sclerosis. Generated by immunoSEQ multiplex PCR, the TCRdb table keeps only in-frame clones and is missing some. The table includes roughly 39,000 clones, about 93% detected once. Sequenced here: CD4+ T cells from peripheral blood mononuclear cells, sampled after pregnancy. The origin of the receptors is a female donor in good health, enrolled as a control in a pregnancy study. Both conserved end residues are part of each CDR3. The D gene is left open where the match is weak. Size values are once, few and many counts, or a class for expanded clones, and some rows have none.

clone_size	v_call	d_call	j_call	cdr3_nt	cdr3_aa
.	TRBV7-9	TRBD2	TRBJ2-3	TGTGCCAGCAGCTTAGTAGGCGCGGGAGTCAGAGATACGCAGTATTTT	CASSLVGAGVRDTQYF
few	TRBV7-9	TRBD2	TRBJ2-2	TGTGCCAGCAGCGTGCCCGGGACTACGAACACCGGGGAGCTGTTTTTT	CASSVPGTTNTGELFF
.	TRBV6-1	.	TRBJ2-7	TGTGCCAGCAGTGAAGCGCCGGCAGGGTGGGCCTACGAGCAGTACTTC	CASSEAPAGWAYEQYF
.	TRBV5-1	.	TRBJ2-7	TGCGCCAGCAGCAAGGACAGCTACGAGCAGTACTTC	CASSKDSYEQYF
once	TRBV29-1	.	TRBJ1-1	TGCAGCGTTTCATCCACTCCGAACACTGAAGCTTTCTTT	CSVSSTPNTEAFF
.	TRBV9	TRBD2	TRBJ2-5	TGTGCCAGCAGCGTAGATAGCGGGGGGGCCATGGAGACCCAGTACTTC	CASSVDSGGAMETQYF
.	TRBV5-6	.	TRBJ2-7	TGTGCCAGCAGCTTGGAAGGACTACCCCCTGAGCAGTACTTC	CASSLEGLPPEQYF
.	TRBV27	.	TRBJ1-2	TGTGCCAGCAGTTTTCGCAGGGGTCGGTTCTCTGATGGCTACACCTTC	CASSFRRGRFSDGYTF
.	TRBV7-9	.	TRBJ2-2	TGTGCCAGCAGCTCCGGTCCGGGAGAAAACACCGGGGAGCTGTTTTTT	CASSSGPGENTGELFF
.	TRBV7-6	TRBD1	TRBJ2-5	TGTGCCAGCAGCTCGCTTACCGGGACAGGGGAGACCCAGTACTTC	CASSSLTGTGETQYF
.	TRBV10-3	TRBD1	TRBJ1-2	TGTGCCACCGCCGGGACAGAGTATGGCTACACCTTC	CATAGTEYGYTF
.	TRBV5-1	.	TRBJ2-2	TGCGCCAGCAGCACCTCTGATCCCAGCACCGGGGAGCTGTTTTTT	CASSTSDPSTGELFF
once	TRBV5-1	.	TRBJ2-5	TGCGCCAGCAGCCGGGAACTGGGCCAGCGAGAGACCCAGTACTTC	CASSRELGQRETQYF
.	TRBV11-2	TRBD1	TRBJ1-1	TGTGCCAGCAGCTTAGTCCTTGGGACAGGGGTGGGAACTGAAGCTTTCTTT	CASSLVLGTGVGTEAFF
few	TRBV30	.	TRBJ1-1	TGTGCCTGGAGTGGGTCTTTGAGCACTGAAGCTTTCTTT	CAWSGSLSTEAFF